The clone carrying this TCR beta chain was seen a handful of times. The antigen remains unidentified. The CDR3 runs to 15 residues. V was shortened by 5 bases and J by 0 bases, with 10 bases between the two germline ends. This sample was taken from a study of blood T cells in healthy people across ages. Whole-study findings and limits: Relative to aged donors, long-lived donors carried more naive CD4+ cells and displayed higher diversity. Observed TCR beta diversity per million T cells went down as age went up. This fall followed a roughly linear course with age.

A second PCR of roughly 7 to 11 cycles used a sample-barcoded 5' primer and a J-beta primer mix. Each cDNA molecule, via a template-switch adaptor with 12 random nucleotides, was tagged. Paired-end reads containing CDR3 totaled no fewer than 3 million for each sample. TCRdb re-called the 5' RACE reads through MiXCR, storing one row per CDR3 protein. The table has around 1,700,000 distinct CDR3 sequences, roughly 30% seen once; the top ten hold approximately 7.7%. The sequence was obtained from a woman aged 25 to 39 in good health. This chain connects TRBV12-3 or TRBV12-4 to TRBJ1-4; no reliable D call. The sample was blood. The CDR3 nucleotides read TGTGCCAGCAGTCCCGAGTGGACAACTAATGAAAAACTGTTTTTT. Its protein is CASSPEWTTNEKLFF.